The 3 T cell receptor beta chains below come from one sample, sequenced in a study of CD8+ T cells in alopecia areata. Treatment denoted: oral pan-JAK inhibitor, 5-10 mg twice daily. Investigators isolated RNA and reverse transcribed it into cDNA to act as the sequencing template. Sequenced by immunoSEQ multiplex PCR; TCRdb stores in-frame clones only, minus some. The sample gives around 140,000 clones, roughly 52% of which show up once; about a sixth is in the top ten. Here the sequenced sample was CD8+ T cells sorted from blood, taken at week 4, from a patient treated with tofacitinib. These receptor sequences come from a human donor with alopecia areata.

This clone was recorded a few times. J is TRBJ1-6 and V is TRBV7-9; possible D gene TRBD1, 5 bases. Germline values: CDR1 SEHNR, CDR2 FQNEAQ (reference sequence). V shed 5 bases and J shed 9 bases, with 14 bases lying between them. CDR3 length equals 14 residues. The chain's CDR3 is CASSLMGGSSPLHF. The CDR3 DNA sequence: TGTGCCAGCAGCCTCATGGGGGGGAGTTCACCCCTCCACTTT.

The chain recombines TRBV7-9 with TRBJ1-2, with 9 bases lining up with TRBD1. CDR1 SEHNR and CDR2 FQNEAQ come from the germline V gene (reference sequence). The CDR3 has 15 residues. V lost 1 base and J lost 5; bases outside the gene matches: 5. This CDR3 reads CASSLVRDRAYGYTF. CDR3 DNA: TGTGCCAGCAGCTTAGTCCGGGACAGGGCTTATGGCTACACCTTC.

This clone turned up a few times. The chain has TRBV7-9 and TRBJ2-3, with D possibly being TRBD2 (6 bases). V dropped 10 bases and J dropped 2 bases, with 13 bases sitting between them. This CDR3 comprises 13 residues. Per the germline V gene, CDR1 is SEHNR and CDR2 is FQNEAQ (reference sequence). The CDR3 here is CAMEGVFTDTQYF. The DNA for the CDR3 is TGTGCCATGGAGGGTGTGTTCACAGATACGCAGTATTTT.